Given below is one TCR beta chain in context. Assay: immunoSEQ multiplex PCR; the TCRdb copy retains only in-frame clones and omits some. The sample lists approximately 100,000 clones, about 86% occurring once. CDR3 length equals 13 residues. Germline CDR1 and CDR2: MDHEN and SYDVKM. Trimming stripped 6 bases from V and 3 bases from J, with 11 bases between. The entry originates in a study of blood T cell repertoires in COVID-19. The TCR sequence derives from a woman aged 50 to 60 who had recovered from COVID-19. Input material: PBMCs or T cells enriched from blood (not recorded which). The V call is TRBV28, the J call TRBJ1-2; D unclear. The CDR3 coding sequence is TGTGCCAGCAGAACTACTCGGGACTATGGCTACACCTTC. Translated, it gives CASRTTRDYGYTF.